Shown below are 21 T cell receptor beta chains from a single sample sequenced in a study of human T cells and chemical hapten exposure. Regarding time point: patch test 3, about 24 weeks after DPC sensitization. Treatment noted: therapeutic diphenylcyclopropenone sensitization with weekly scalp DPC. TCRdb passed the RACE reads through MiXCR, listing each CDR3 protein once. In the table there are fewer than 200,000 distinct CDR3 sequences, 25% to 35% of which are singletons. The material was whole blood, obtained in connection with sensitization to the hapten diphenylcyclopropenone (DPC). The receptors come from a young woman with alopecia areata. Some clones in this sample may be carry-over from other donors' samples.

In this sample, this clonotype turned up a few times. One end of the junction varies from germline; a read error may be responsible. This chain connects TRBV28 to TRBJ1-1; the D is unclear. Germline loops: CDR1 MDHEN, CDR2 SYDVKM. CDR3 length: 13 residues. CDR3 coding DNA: TGTGCCAGCAATTTAGTGATGAACACTGAAGCTTTCTTT. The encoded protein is CASNLVMNTEAFF.

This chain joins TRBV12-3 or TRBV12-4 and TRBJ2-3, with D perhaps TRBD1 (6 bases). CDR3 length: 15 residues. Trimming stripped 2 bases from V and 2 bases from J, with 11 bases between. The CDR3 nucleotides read TGTGCCAGCAGTTTAAGGTCAGGGGCCACAGATACGCAGTATTTT. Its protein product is CASSLRSGATDTQYF.

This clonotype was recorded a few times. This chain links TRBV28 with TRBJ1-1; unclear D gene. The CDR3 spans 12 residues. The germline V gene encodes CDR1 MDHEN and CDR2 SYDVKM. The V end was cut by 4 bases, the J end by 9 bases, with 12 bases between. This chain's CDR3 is CASSSGSWKAFF. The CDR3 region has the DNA TGTGCCAGCAGTTCGGGGTCCTGGAAAGCTTTCTTT.

CDR3 protein: CASSSPVDGLIKQETQYF. The CDR3 nucleotides read TGTGCCAGCAGTTCGCCCGTCGACGGGCTTATCAAACAAGAGACCCAGTACTTC. The V call is TRBV6-2 or TRBV6-3, the J call TRBJ2-5; unclear D gene. Trimming took 4 bases from V and 2 from J, leaving 23 bases between them. Germline loops: CDR1 MNHEY, CDR2 SVGEGT. The CDR3 length is 18 residues.

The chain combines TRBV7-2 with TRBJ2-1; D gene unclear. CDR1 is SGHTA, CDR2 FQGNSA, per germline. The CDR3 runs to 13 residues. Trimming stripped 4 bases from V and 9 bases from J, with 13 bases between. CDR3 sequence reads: CASSWRSGGEQFF. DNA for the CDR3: TGTGCCAGCAGCTGGCGGTCGGGCGGTGAGCAGTTCTTC.

The CDR3, as DNA: TGTGCCAGCAGCTGGGTCAGGGGCGCCCTTACAGATACGCAGTATTTT. Encoded protein: CASSWVRGALTDTQYF. The chain combines TRBV7-2 with TRBJ2-3; D is perhaps TRBD1 (6 bases). With 4 bases removed from V and 3 bases from J, the gap between germline ends came to 17 bases. The CDR3 contains 16 residues. CDR1 and CDR2 from the germline V gene are SGHTA and FQGNSA.

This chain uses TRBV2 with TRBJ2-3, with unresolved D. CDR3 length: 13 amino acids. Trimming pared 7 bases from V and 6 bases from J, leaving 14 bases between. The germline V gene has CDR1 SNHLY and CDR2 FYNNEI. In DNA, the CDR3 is TGTGCCAGCACCCAAACCCGAATGGATACGCAGTATTTT. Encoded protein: CASTQTRMDTQYF.

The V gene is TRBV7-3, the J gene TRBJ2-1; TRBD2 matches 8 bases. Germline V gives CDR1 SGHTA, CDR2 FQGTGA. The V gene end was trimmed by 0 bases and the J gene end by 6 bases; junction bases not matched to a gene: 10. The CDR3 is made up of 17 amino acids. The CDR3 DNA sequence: TGTGCCAGCAGCTTAACCCCCGGGGCGGGGGGTTTCAATGAGCAGTTCTTC. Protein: CASSLTPGAGGFNEQFF.

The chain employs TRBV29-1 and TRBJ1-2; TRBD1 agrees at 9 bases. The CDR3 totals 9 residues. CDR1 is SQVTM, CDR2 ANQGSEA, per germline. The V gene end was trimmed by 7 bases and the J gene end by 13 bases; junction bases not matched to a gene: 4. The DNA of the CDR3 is TGCAGCGAGGGACAGGGCCCCACCTTC. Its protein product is CSEGQGPTF.

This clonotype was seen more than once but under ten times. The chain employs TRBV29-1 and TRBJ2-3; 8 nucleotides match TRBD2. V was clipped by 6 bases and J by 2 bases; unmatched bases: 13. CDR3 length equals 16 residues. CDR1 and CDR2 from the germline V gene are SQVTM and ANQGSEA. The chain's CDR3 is CSVPRLGGEYTDTQYF. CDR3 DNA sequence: TGCAGCGTCCCCCGTCTCGGGGGGGAATACACAGATACGCAGTATTTT.

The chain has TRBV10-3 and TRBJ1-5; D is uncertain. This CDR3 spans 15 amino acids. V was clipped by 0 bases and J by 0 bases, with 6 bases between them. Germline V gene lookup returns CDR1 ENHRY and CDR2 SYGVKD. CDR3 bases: TGTGCCATCAGTGAGTCAGGAAATAGCAATCAGCCCCAGCATTTT. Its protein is CAISESGNSNQPQHF.

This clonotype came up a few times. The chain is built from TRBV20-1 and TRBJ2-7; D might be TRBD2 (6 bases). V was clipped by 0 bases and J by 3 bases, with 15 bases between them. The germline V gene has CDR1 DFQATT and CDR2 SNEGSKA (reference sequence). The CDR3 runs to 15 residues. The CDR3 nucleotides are TGCAGTGCTAGAGATCCGGGACTGGGGAACTACGAGCAGTACTTC. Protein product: CSARDPGLGNYEQYF.

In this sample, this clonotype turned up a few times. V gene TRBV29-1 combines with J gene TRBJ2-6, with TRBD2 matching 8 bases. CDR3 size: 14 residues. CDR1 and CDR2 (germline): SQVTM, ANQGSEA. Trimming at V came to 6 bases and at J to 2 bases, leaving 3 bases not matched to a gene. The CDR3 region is CSVRGAPGANVLTF. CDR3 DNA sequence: TGCAGCGTGCGGGGGGCCCCTGGGGCCAACGTCCTGACTTTC.

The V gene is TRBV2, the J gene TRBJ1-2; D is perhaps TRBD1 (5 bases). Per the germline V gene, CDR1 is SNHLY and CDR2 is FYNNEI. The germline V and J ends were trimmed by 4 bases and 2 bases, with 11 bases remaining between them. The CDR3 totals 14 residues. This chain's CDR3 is CASSGLGGNYGYTF. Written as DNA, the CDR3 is TGTGCCAGCAGTGGACTTGGGGGGAACTATGGCTACACCTTC.

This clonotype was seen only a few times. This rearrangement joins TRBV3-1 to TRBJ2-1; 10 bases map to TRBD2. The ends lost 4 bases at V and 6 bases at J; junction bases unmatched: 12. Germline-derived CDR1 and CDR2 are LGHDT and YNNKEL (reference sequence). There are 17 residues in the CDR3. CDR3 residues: CASSRTWGAGGPNEQFF. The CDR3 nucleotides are TGTGCCAGCAGCCGAACGTGGGGAGCGGGGGGGCCCAATGAGCAGTTCTTC.

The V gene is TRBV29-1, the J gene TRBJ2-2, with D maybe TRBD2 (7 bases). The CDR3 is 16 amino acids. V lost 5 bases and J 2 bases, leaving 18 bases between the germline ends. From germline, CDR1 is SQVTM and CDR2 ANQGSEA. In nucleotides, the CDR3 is TGCAGCGTTTCAACCCGCGGGGGCCCCAACACCGGGGAGCTGTTTTTT. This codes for CSVSTRGGPNTGELFF.

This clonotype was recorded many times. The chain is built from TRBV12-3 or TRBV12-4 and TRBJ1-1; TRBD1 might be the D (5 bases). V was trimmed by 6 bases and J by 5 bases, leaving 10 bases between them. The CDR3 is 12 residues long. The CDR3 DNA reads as TGTGCCAGCAGATCAGGGAGAACTGAAGCTTTCTTT. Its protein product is CASRSGRTEAFF.

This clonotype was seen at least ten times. The CDR3, as DNA: TGTGCCAGCAGCGGAAGGGGACCCGCCTACGAGCAGTACTTC. Protein sequence: CASSGRGPAYEQYF. V usage is TRBV7-9 and J usage is TRBJ2-7; D may be TRBD1 or TRBD2 (5 bases each). The CDR3 sequence is 14 residues long. V shed 5 bases and J shed 2 bases, with 13 bases lying between them. Looked up from germline, CDR1 is SEHNR and CDR2 is FQNEAQ (reference sequence).

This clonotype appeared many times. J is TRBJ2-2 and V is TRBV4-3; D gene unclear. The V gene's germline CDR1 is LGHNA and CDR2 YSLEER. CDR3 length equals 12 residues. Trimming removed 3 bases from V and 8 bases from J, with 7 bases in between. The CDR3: CASSHRKGELFF. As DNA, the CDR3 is TGCGCCAGCAGCCATCGTAAGGGGGAGCTGTTTTTT.

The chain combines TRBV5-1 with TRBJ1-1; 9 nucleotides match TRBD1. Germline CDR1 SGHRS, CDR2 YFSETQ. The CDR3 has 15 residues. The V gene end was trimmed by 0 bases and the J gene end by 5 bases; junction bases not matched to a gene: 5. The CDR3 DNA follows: TGCGCCAGCAGCTTGGCTGGGACAGGGAGGACTGAAGCTTTCTTT. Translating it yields CASSLAGTGRTEAFF.

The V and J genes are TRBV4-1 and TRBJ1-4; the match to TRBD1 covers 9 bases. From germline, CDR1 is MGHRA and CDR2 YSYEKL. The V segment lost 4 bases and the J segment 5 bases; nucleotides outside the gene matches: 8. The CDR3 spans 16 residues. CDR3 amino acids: CASSPQGDRVNEKLFF. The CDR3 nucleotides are TGCGCCAGCAGCCCACAAGGGGACAGGGTGAATGAAAAACTGTTTTTT.